The present T cell receptor (beta chain) was sequenced within a study of OX40 agonist ivuxolimab in advanced cancers. The overall study: At doses from 0.01 to 10 mg/kg, patients were given intravenous ivuxolimab every 2 weeks. Dose-escalation patients had hepatocellular carcinoma, melanoma, renal cell or head and neck cancer. Averaging roughly 60 years in age, with a range of roughly 20 to 90, the cohort was approximately 84% male.

The CDR3 length is 15 residues. CDR1 is MNHNS, CDR2 SASEGT, per germline. J lost 3 bases, V lost 1 base, and 3 bases had no gene match. Generated by immunoSEQ multiplex PCR, the TCRdb table keeps only in-frame clones and is missing some. The repertoire consists of approximately 63,000 clones, with approximately 90% occurring once and the leading ten covering approximately 1.2%. This clonotype originated in an adult with an advanced solid tumor such as melanoma, head and neck, liver or kidney cancer. This sequence joins TRBV6-1 and TRBJ2-1; 7 positions match TRBD2. Source: CD4+ or CD8+ T cells sorted from blood, taken in a trial of the OX40 agonist ivuxolimab. The CDR3 nucleotides read TGTGCCAGCAGTGAAGGGTGGGGGGGCTACAATGAGCAGTTCTTC. This translates into CASSEGWGGYNEQFF.